This record looks at one TCR beta chain sequence and its context. The antigen is unknown. This record belongs to a study of blood T cells in healthy people across ages. Study-level results: Unsorted PBMCs prevented conclusive naive versus antigen-experienced comparison.

A second roughly 7 to 11 cycle PCR used barcoded and J-beta primers. TCRdb re-called the 5' RACE reads with MiXCR, one entry per CDR3 protein. The sample lists roughly 550,000 distinct CDR3 sequences, approximately 25% occurring once. This CDR3 comprises 14 residues. Trimming left V 6 bases short and J 0 bases short, with 9 bases between. CDR1 MNHNS and CDR2 SASEGT come from the germline V gene. It was around 10 milliliters of peripheral blood that were drawn from each donor. These sequences were also reported in another study, on T cells of mothers and their children.

This chain connects TRBV6-1 to TRBJ1-3; D not certain. The specimen sequenced was blood. This TCR was recovered from a boy between 10 and 17 years old in good health. DNA for the CDR3: TGTGCCAGCAGACGACGGAACTCTGGAAACACCATATATTTT. It specifies CASRRRNSGNTIYF.